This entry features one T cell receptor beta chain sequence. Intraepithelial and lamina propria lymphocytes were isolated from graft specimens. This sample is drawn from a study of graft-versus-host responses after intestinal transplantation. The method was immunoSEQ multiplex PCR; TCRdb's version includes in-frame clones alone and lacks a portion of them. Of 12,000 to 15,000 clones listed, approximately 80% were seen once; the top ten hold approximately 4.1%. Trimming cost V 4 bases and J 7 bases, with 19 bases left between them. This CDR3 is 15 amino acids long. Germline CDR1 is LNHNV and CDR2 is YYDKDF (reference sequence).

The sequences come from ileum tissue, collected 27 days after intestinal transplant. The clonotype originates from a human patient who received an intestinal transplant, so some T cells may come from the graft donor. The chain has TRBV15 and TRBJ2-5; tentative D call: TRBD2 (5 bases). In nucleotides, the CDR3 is TGTGCCACCAGCACCCCCGAGCGGACCTCGGGGACCCAGTACTTC. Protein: CATSTPERTSGTQYF.